This TCR beta chain was sequenced in a study of identical twins. Each CDR3 protein is one row after TCRdb ran MiXCR on the 5' RACE reads. This sample has 1.5 million to 2 million distinct CDR3 sequences; under 35% occur once, and the top ten carry around 0.25%. The CDR3 has 15 residues. Trimming shortened V by 1 base and J by 1 base, and 10 bases separated the two germline ends. The germline CDR1 and CDR2 sequences are SGHTA and FQGNSA. The gene calls are TRBV7-2 and TRBJ1-1; tentatively, D is TRBD1 (5 bases). This TCR was recovered from a newborn girl in good health. The sample taken for sequencing was cord blood. CDR3 bases: TGTGCCAGCAGCTTAGAGGGGCTTACGAACACTGAAGCTTTCTTT. This encodes CASSLEGLTNTEAFF.